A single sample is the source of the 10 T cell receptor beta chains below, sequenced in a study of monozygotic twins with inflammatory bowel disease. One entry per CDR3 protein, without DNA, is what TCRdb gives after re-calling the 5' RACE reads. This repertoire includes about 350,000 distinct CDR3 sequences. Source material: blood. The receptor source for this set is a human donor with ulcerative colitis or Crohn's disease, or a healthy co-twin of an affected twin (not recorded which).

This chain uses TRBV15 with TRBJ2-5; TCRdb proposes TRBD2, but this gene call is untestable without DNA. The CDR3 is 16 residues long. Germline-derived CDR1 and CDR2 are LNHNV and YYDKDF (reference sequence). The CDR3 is CATSSREGTGQETQYF.

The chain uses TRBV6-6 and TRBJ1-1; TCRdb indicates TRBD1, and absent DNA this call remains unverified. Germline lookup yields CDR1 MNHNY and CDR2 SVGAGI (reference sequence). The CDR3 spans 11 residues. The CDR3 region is CASMGGTEAFF.

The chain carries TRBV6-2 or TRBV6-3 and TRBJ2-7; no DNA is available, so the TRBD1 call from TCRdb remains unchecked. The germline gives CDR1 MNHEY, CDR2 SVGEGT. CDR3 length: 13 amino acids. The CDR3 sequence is CASSLKQGGGRYF.

CDR3 region: CASSLSLGNTEAFF. The chain links TRBV6-1 to TRBJ1-1. The CDR3 is 14 residues long. In germline, CDR1 is MNHNS, CDR2 SASEGT.

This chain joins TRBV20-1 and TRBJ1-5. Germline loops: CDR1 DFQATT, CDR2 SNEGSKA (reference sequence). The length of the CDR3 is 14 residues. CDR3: CSARQEYRDGPQHF.

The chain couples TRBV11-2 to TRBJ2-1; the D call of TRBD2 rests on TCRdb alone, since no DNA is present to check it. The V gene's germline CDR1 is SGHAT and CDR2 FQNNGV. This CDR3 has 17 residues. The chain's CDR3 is CASSSPRLAGGYNEQFF.

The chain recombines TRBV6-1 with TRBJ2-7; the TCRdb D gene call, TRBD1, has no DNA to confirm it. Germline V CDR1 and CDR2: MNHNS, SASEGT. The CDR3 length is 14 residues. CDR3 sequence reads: CASLTDRLTYEQYF.

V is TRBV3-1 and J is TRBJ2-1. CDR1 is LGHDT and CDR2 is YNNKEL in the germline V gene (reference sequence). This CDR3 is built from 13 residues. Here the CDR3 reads CASSRRMDSEQFF.

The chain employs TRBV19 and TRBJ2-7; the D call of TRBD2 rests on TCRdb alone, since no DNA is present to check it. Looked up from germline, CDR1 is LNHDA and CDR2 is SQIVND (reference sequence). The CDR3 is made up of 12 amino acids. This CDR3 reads CASSSRRYEQYF.

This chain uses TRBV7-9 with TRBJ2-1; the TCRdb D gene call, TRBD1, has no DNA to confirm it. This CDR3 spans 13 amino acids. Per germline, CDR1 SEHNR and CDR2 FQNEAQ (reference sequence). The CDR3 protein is CASSYGTLNEQFF.